The present T cell receptor (beta chain) was sequenced within a study of T cell responses to AZD1222 COVID-19 vaccine. Germline CDR1 reads SGHRS; CDR2 reads YFSETQ. The CDR3 consists of 15 residues. V lost 0 bases, J lost 1 base, and 10 bases lay in between. Assay used: immunoSEQ multiplex PCR; TCRdb lists only in-frame clones, some missing. The repertoire holds roughly 120,000 clones, more than 70% seen once, with 4% to 5.5% in the top ten. The input for sequencing was peripheral blood, taken on day 0 of AZD1222 vaccination. V and J are TRBV5-1 and TRBJ1-1; D gene uncertain. The clonotype was recovered from an adult in good health. CDR3 loop: CASSLVPETNTEAFF. CDR3 DNA: TGCGCCAGCAGCTTGGTGCCGGAGACGAACACTGAAGCTTTCTTT.